This T cell receptor (beta chain) derives from a study of post-analysis software for immune sequencing data. General observations from the study: Controls showed lower frequencies than patients for roughly five TRBV segments, and TRBV5-6, TRBV5-1 and TRBV20-1 were among these.

Looked up from germline, CDR1 is MGHRA and CDR2 is YSYEKL. The CDR3 length is 14 residues. J lost 4 bases, V lost 1 base, and 2 bases had no gene match. With regard to this clonotype: The antigen remains unidentified.

TCR beta libraries were prepared from cDNA with unique molecular identifiers. TCRdb reprocessed the PCR reads with MiXCR, giving one entry per CDR3 protein. This sample has hundreds of thousands of distinct CDR3 sequences, with approximately 53% found just once. The material sequenced was blood. The TCR was taken from a girl aged 5-17 years with multiple sclerosis. The rearrangement uses TRBV4-1 and TRBJ2-5; the match to TRBD1 covers 8 bases. CDR3 coding DNA: TGCGCCAGCAGCCAAGGGACAGGGAGAGAGACCCAGTACTTC. Translated: CASSQGTGRETQYF.